This is a list of T cell receptor beta chains from one sample in a study of CD8 T cells in ankylosing spondylitis. TCRdb re-called the 5' RACE reads with MiXCR, one entry per CDR3 protein. In the table there are some 300,000 distinct CDR3 sequences, roughly 20% of which are singletons. Sequencing input: blood, either unsorted or a sorted T cell fraction (not recorded which). These receptors all come from a female donor with ankylosing spondylitis or in good health (not recorded which). Both conserved end residues are part of each CDR3. A D gene is named only where the DNA matches it firmly. Clone size is shown for a subset of rows, as once, few, many or a class of expanded clone.

V gene	D gene	clone size	J gene	CDR3 protein	CDR3 DNA
TRBV7-9	TRBD1	few	TRBJ2-7	CASSLETGVEQYF	TGTGCCAGCAGCTTAGAGACAGGGGTCGAGCAGTACTTC
TRBV5-6	NA	NA	TRBJ1-6	CASSLDSSYNSPLHF	TGTGCCAGCAGCCTAGACAGCTCCTATAATTCACCCCTCCACTTT
TRBV12-3/TRBV12-4	NA	NA	TRBJ2-7	CASSYTGSSYEQYF	TGTGCCAGCAGTTATACAGGGTCAAGCTACGAGCAGTACTTC
TRBV6-1	TRBD1	NA	TRBJ1-5	CASRQGVNQPQHF	TGTGCCAGTCGACAGGGGGTGAATCAGCCCCAGCATTTT
TRBV12-3/TRBV12-4	NA	few	TRBJ2-2	CASYWTNTGELFF	TGTGCCAGCTATTGGACGAACACCGGGGAGCTGTTTTTT
TRBV5-1	TRBD1	few	TRBJ1-3	CASSSDRGENTIYF	TGCGCCAGCAGCTCCGACAGGGGTGAGAACACCATATATTTT
TRBV6-5	TRBD2	NA	TRBJ2-3	CASSYARETSQYF	TGTGCCAGCAGTTACGCGCGGGAGACCTCGCAGTATTTT
TRBV20-1	NA	NA	TRBJ2-5	CSAAPWGVGETQYF	TGCAGTGCCGCGCCTTGGGGGGTTGGAGAGACCCAGTACTTC
TRBV5-1	TRBD2	NA	TRBJ2-5	CASRLAGVSKETQYF	TGCGCCAGCAGACTAGCGGGAGTATCGAAAGAGACCCAGTACTTC
TRBV29-1	TRBD1	NA	TRBJ2-1	CSVVARGFYNEQFF	TGCAGCGTTGTTGCCAGGGGGTTCTACAATGAGCAGTTCTTC
TRBV20-1	TRBD1	few	TRBJ1-5	CSAIKTGFNQPQHF	TGCAGTGCGATCAAGACAGGGTTCAATCAGCCCCAGCATTTT
TRBV25-1	TRBD2	NA	TRBJ2-1	CASSALNGGRDEQFF	TGTGCCAGCAGTGCCCTGAATGGCGGGAGGGATGAGCAGTTCTTC
TRBV29-1	NA	few	TRBJ1-1	CSVGDWNTEAFF	TGCAGCGTTGGGGACTGGAACACTGAAGCTTTCTTT
TRBV20-1	TRBD2	few	TRBJ2-3	CSATLAGSSNTQYF	TGCAGTGCCACCTTAGCGGGATCGTCAAATACGCAGTATTTT
TRBV5-1	TRBD1	few	TRBJ2-1	CASSPDRDEQFF	TGCGCCAGCAGCCCCGACAGGGATGAGCAGTTCTTC
TRBV20-1	TRBD2	NA	TRBJ2-1	CSAPNGGSSYNEQFF	TGCAGTGCCCCCAATGGCGGGAGCTCCTACAATGAGCAGTTCTTC
TRBV12-5	TRBD1	NA	TRBJ2-2	CASGLGQGGGELFF	TGTGCTAGTGGTTTAGGACAGGGTGGCGGGGAGCTGTTTTTT
TRBV4-3	NA	NA	TRBJ1-1	CASSQHTKGVGLNTEAFF	TGCGCCAGCAGCCAGCACACGAAGGGGGTAGGATTGAACACTGAAGCTTTCTTT
TRBV7-2	TRBD1	few	TRBJ2-1	CASSRDRTGYTMRQFF	TGTGCCAGCAGCCGAGACCGGACAGGCTATACAATGAGGCAGTTCTTC
TRBV10-3	TRBD1	many	TRBJ1-2	CAISPGQRIINYGYTF	TGTGCCATCAGCCCGGGACAGCGGATAATTAACTATGGCTACACCTTC
TRBV5-1	TRBD2	few	TRBJ2-3	CASRTERGYTDTQYF	TGCGCCAGCCGTACGGAGCGGGGCTACACAGATACGCAGTATTTT
TRBV11-2	TRBD2	few	TRBJ2-2	CASSRMGGENTGELFF	TGTGCCAGCAGCCGGATGGGGGGGGAAAACACCGGGGAGCTGTTTTTT
TRBV20-1	TRBD2	NA	TRBJ2-2	CSARRLAGTGELFF	TGCAGTGCTAGAAGACTAGCGGGTACCGGGGAGCTGTTTTTT
TRBV12-3/TRBV12-4	NA	NA	TRBJ2-7	CASSLLPGRSYEQYF	TGTGCCAGCAGTCTACTACCGGGGAGGAGCTACGAGCAGTACTTC
TRBV10-3	TRBD2	few	TRBJ2-7	CAISGTSGTYEQYF	TGTGCCATCAGTGGGACTAGCGGGACCTACGAGCAGTACTTC
TRBV6-1	TRBD2	NA	TRBJ2-1	CASSEPGLAGYNEQFF	TGTGCCAGCAGTGAACCGGGACTAGCGGGATACAATGAGCAGTTCTTC
TRBV18	TRBD1	NA	TRBJ1-5	CASSMGQGNQPQHF	TGTGCCAGCTCAATGGGACAGGGCAATCAGCCCCAGCATTTT
TRBV12-3/TRBV12-4	TRBD2	few	TRBJ2-3	CASKSSGSGPDTQYF	TGTGCCAGCAAGTCTAGCGGGAGCGGCCCAGATACGCAGTATTTT
TRBV25-1	NA	many	TRBJ1-2	CATPRDLYGYTF	TGTGCCACCCCCCGGGACCTTTATGGCTACACCTTC
TRBV21-1	NA	once	TRBJ2-1	CASSKTDRGLTGQFF	TGTGCCAGCAGCAAGACCGACAGGGGGCTAACAGGGCAGTTCTTC
TRBV7-2	NA	few	TRBJ1-2	CASSLSRSSGDGYTF	TGTGCCAGCAGCTTATCTAGATCGTCTGGAGATGGCTACACCTTC
TRBV30	NA	many	TRBJ2-7	CAWTDSYEQYF	TGTGCCTGGACTGACAGCTACGAGCAGTACTTC
TRBV13	NA	NA	TRBJ2-1	CASSLTGPLSYNEQFF	TGTGCCAGCAGCTTAACGGGACCGCTCTCCTACAATGAGCAGTTCTTC
TRBV20-1	NA	NA	TRBJ1-2	CSARDVAGINYGYTF	TGCAGTGCTAGAGATGTGGCCGGGATCAACTATGGCTACACCTTC
TRBV28	NA	many	TRBJ1-2	CASRGGYRVYGYTF	TGTGCCAGCAGGGGTGGGTACAGGGTGTATGGCTACACCTTC
TRBV29-1	NA	few	TRBJ2-2	CSVEASPRAGELFF	TGCAGCGTTGAAGCCTCCCCAAGGGCCGGGGAGCTGTTTTTT
TRBV5-8	NA	NA	TRBJ2-4	CASSLFRTVSKNIQYF	TGTGCCAGCAGCTTGTTTCGAACAGTAAGCAAAAACATTCAGTACTTC
TRBV20-1	NA	NA	TRBJ2-5	CSARDAAKETQYF	TGCAGTGCTAGAGATGCGGCGAAAGAGACCCAGTACTTC